These T cell receptor beta chains were read from a single sample in a study of blood T cell repertoires in COVID-19. The data were produced by immunoSEQ multiplex PCR, yet TCRdb's version contains in-frame clones alone and is incomplete. Among around 230,000 clones listed, 87% were seen once. Sample: PBMCs or T cells enriched from blood (not recorded which). Every receptor here comes from a man aged 18-30 years with acute COVID-19. CDR3s include the opening cysteine and the closing phenylalanine or tryptophan. D genes are given only for firm matches. The listing skips clone size in some rows; elsewhere it reads once, few, many or a size class.

abundance | len | j_gene | d_gene | v_gene | CDR3nt | CDR3aa
once | 15 | TRBJ1-1 | NA | TRBV5-6 | TGTGCCAGCAGCTTGGTGACACTCCTGAACACTGAAGCTTTCTTT | CASSLVTLLNTEAFF
NA | 15 | TRBJ2-7 | NA | TRBV27 | TGTGCCAGCAGTTTATTAGTCGACAGCTCCTACGAGCAGTACTTC | CASSLLVDSSYEQYF
NA | 16 | TRBJ1-2 | TRBD1 | TRBV28 | TGTGCCAGCAGTTCAATGTCAGGGGGCCTGGGCTATGGCTACACCTTC | CASSSMSGGLGYGYTF
NA | 16 | TRBJ2-3 | TRBD2 | TRBV6-1 | TGTGCCAGCAGTGGACTAGCGGGAAAGGGCACAGATACGCAGTATTTT | CASSGLAGKGTDTQYF
NA | 15 | TRBJ1-2 | NA | TRBV3-1/TRBV3-2 | TGTGCCAGCAGCCAAATAAATAGCGCCGCCTATGGCTACACCTTC | CASSQINSAAYGYTF
NA | 13 | TRBJ2-1 | TRBD2 | TRBV3-1/TRBV3-2 | TGTGCCAGCAGCCAAGATCTAGCGGATGAGCAGTTCTTC | CASSQDLADEQFF
NA | 15 | TRBJ2-7 | NA | TRBV7-7 | TGTGCTAGCAGCTTACCTAGCCTCAGGGGCTACGAGCAGTACTTC | CASSLPSLRGYEQYF
once | 16 | TRBJ1-2 | TRBD1 | TRBV25-1 | TGTGCCAGCAGTGAATATTACACAGGGGGCGCGGATGGCTACACCTTC | CASSEYYTGGADGYTF
once | 15 | TRBJ2-1 | TRBD2 | TRBV4-1 | TGCGCCAGCAAGGTGACTCCCGGGGGGGGGAATGAGCAGTTCTTC | CASKVTPGGGNEQFF
NA | 15 | TRBJ2-3 | NA | TRBV4-1 | TGCGCCAGCAGCCAAGCGCCTGTGGAGGCAGATACGCAGTATTTT | CASSQAPVEADTQYF
NA | 14 | TRBJ2-7 | NA | TRBV28 | TGTGCCAGCAGTTTTCAGGGTTTAACCTACGAGCAGTACTTC | CASSFQGLTYEQYF
NA | 16 | TRBJ2-2 | NA | TRBV11-3 | TGTGCCAGCAGCTCCCCCCGCGGGGAAAGGCCCGGGGAGCTGTTTTTT | CASSSPRGERPGELFF
NA | 16 | TRBJ1-1 | NA | TRBV7-6 | TGTGCCAGCAGCTTATCGGAGGGTAAGGGTGACACTGAAGCTTTCTTT | CASSLSEGKGDTEAFF
NA | 12 | TRBJ2-3 | TRBD1 | TRBV7-2 | TGTGCCAGCAGTCGACAGGGAGACACGCAGTATTTT | CASSRQGDTQYF
NA | 14 | TRBJ2-7 | NA | TRBV6-5 | TGTGCCAGCCCTCGACAGGACTCCTCCTACGAGCAGTACTTC | CASPRQDSSYEQYF
once | 13 | TRBJ1-6 | NA | TRBV19 | TGTGCCAGTAGTTCGTCGGGGGAGTCACCCCTCCACTTT | CASSSSGESPLHF
few | 12 | TRBJ2-7 | NA | TRBV7-9 | TGTGCCAGCAGCTCAGGGTGGAACGAGCAGTACTTC | CASSSGWNEQYF
NA | 15 | TRBJ1-5 | NA | TRBV19 | TGTGCCAGTAGTATTAAGGTCGGGAACAATCAGCCCCAGCATTTT | CASSIKVGNNQPQHF